This T cell receptor beta chain came from a study of cytomegalovirus exposure and HLA in healthy donors. The study's findings and limits: The classifier reportedly diagnosed cytomegalovirus status with high sensitivity and specificity.

Of note for this clone: The antigen is not known.

Libraries were prepared by immunoSEQ multiplex PCR; TCRdb keeps only in-frame clonotypes and omits some of them. The sample lists under 150,000 clones, around 85% occurring once. V lost 7 bases and J lost 3, with 18 bases in between. The CDR3 runs 14 residues. CDR1 is SQVTM, CDR2 ANQGSEA, per germline. The donors belonged to the 120-subject validation cohort, separate from the roughly 720-subject first cohort. The TCR comes from a young man in good health and CMV-seronegative. The sample taken for sequencing was PBMCs. The chain has TRBV29-1 and TRBJ1-1, with D unclear. The CDR3: CSARVSSGDTEAFF. In nucleotides, the CDR3 is TGCAGCGCCAGAGTTTCGTCGGGTGACACTGAAGCTTTCTTT.